The rows below give T cell receptor beta chains drawn from one sample of a study of blood T cell repertoires in COVID-19. Some clones are missing from TCRdb's copy, which holds only in-frame ones; the method was immunoSEQ multiplex PCR. The sample records approximately 200,000 clones, roughly 85% being singletons. The sample taken for sequencing was peripheral blood. The receptors come from a man aged 55 to 70 with acute or convalescent COVID-19. Both conserved end residues are part of each CDR3. D genes are given only for firm matches. Rows give clone size only sometimes, using once, few, many, or a class for an expanded clone.

D	V	size	J	CDR3	DNA
TRBD1	TRBV28	-	TRBJ1-1	CASRIPTGLAEAFF	TGTGCCAGCAGGATCCCGACAGGGCTTGCTGAAGCTTTCTTT
-	TRBV19	-	TRBJ2-1	CASSIWQGSYNEQFF	TGTGCCAGTAGTATTTGGCAGGGCTCCTACAATGAGCAGTTCTTC
-	TRBV27	once	TRBJ2-5	CATRLGKETQYF	TGTGCCACCCGACTAGGTAAAGAGACCCAGTACTTC
-	TRBV27	-	TRBJ1-3	CASSLRGGSGNTIYF	TGTGCCAGCAGTTTAAGGGGGGGCTCTGGAAACACCATATATTTT
-	TRBV3-1/TRBV3-2	-	TRBJ2-3	CASSPVWSEPTDTQYF	TGTGCCAGCAGCCCCGTTTGGAGCGAACCCACAGATACGCAGTATTTT
TRBD2	TRBV6-5	-	TRBJ2-1	CASRRTSGRVGEQFF	TGTGCCAGCAGAAGGACTAGCGGGAGGGTGGGTGAGCAGTTCTTC
-	TRBV28	-	TRBJ2-1	CASSPGGSFDEQFF	TGTGCCAGCAGTCCCGGGGGTAGCTTCGATGAGCAGTTCTTC
-	TRBV3-1/TRBV3-2	-	TRBJ2-2	CASSPYTGELFF	TGTGCCAGCAGCCCTTACACCGGGGAGCTGTTTTTT
TRBD2	TRBV27	once	TRBJ2-2	CASSLRGGTGELFF	TGTGCCAGCAGTTTGCGGGGGGGCACCGGGGAGCTGTTTTTT
-	TRBV19	-	TRBJ1-2	CASSTDRANYGYTF	TGTGCCAGTAGTACGGACAGAGCTAACTATGGCTACACCTTC
-	TRBV28	-	TRBJ2-7	CASSLSTDYEQYF	TGTGCCAGCAGTCTTTCGACAGACTACGAGCAGTACTTC
-	TRBV6-1	-	TRBJ2-7	CASSERGRGTDEQYF	TGTGCCAGCAGTGAAAGGGGCAGGGGAACCGACGAGCAGTACTTC
TRBD2	TRBV7-8	-	TRBJ2-3	CASSLLTSGRGDTQYF	TGTGCCAGCAGCCTACTAACTAGCGGGAGAGGGGATACGCAGTATTTT
TRBD1	TRBV5-5	-	TRBJ1-3	CASSQQGTGSGNTIYF	TGTGCCAGCAGCCAGCAAGGGACAGGCTCTGGAAACACCATATATTTT
TRBD1	TRBV7-2	-	TRBJ2-7	CASSLDRGSLEQYF	TGTGCCAGCAGCTTAGACAGGGGAAGTCTCGAGCAGTACTTC
TRBD2	TRBV9	-	TRBJ2-7	CASSAGLAGGPYEQYF	TGTGCCAGCAGCGCGGGACTAGCGGGAGGGCCTTACGAGCAGTACTTC
TRBD2	TRBV4-2	-	TRBJ2-2	CASSQDRLAGAGNTGELFF	TGTGCCAGCAGCCAAGATAGACTAGCGGGAGCGGGCAACACCGGGGAGCTGTTTTTT